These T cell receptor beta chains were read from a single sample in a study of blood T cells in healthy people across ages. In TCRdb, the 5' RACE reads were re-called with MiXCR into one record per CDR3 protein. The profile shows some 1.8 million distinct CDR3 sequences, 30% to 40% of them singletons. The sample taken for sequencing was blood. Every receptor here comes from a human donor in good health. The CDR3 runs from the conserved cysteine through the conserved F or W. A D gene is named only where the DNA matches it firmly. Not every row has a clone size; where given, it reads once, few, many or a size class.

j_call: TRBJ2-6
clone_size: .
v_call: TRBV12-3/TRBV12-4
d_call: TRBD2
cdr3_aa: CASRFRLGLAGPGANVLTF
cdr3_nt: TGTGCCAGCAGGTTTCGGCTAGGACTAGCGGGTCCTGGGGCCAACGTCCTGACTTTC

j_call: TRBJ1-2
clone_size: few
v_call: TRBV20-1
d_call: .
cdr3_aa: CSHRDTANYGYTF
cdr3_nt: TGCAGTCACCGGGACACCGCTAACTATGGCTACACCTTC

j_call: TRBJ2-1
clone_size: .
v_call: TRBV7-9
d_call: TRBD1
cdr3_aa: CASSLGTGGFDNEQFF
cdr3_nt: TGTGCCAGCAGCTTAGGGACAGGGGGTTTCGACAATGAGCAGTTCTTC

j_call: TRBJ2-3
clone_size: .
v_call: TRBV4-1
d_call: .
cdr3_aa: CASSQVLSGGTDTQYF
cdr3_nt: TGCGCCAGCAGCCAAGTTCTGTCCGGGGGCACAGATACGCAGTATTTT

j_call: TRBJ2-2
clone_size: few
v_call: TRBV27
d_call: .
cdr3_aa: CASSFTGENTGELFF
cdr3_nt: TGTGCCAGCAGTTTTACTGGTGAGAACACCGGGGAGCTGTTTTTT

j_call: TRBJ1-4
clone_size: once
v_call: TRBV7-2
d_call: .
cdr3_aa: CASSSGFEEKLFF
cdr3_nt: TGTGCCAGCAGCTCAGGGTTTGAGGAAAAACTGTTTTTT

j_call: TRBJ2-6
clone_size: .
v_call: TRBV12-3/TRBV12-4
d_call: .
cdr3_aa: CASTQDRTHSGANVLTF
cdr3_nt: TGTGCCAGCACCCAGGACAGAACACACTCTGGGGCCAACGTCCTGACTTTC

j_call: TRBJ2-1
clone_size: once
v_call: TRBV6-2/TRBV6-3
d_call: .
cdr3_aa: CASSPTSLGNEQFF
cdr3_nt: TGTGCCAGCAGCCCAACCTCGCTAGGGAATGAGCAGTTCTTC

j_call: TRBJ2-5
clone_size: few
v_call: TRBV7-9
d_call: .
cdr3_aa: CASSSLDRIYEETQYF
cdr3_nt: TGTGCCAGCAGCTCACTAGACAGGATCTACGAAGAGACCCAGTACTTC

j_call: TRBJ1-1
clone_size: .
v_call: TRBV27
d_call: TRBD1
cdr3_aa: CASTVTGSDTEAFF
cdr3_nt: TGTGCCAGCACTGTGACAGGGAGCGACACTGAAGCTTTCTTT

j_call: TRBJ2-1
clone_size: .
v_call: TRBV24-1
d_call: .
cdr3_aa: CATRKSQGRGNNEQFF
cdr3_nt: TGTGCCACCAGGAAGAGCCAGGGGAGAGGGAACAATGAGCAGTTCTTC

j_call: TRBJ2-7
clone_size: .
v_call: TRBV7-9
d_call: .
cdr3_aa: CASSPTTCYEQYF
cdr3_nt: TGTGCCAGCAGCCCCACGACCTGCTACGAGCAGTACTTC

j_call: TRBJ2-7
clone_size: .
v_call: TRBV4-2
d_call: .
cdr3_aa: CASSHGDRGLDEQYF
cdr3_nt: TGTGCCAGCAGCCACGGCGATCGGGGGTTGGACGAGCAGTACTTC

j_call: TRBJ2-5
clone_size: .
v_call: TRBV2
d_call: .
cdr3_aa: CASRNGPLGETQYF
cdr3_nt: TGTGCCAGCAGGAACGGGCCCCTCGGGGAGACCCAGTACTTC

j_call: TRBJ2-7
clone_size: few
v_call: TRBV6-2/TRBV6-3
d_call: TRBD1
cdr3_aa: CASLRDRGPYEQYF
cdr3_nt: TGTGCCAGCCTACGGGACAGGGGGCCCTACGAGCAGTACTTC

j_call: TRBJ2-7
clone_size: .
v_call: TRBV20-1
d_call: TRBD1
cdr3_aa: CSANRGALPYEQYF
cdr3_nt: TGCAGTGCTAACAGGGGGGCTCTGCCCTACGAGCAGTACTTC

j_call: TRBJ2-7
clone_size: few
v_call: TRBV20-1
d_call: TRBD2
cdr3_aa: CSPMSSSGADYEQYF
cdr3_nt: TGCAGTCCTATGTCGTCTAGCGGGGCCGACTACGAGCAGTACTTC

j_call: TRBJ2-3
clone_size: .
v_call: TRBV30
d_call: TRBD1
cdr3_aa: CALQGDTQYF
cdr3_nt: TGTGCTCTACAGGGGGATACGCAGTATTTT

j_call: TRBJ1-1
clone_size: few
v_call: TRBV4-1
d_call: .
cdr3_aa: CASSLYRREGNTEAFF
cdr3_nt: TGCGCCAGCAGCCTTTACAGGAGGGAGGGGAACACTGAAGCTTTCTTT

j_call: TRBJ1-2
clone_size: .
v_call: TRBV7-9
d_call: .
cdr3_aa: CASSLGAPSSYGYTF
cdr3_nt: TGTGCCAGCAGCTTAGGGGCCCCCTCTAGCTATGGCTACACCTTC

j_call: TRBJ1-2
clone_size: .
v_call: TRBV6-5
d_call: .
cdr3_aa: CASRARRSGYTF
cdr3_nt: TGTGCCAGCAGGGCCAGGCGGTCTGGCTACACCTTC

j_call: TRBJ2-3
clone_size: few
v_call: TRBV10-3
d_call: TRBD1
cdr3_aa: CAISESRGQADTQYF
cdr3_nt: TGTGCCATCAGTGAAAGCAGGGGGCAGGCAGATACGCAGTATTTT

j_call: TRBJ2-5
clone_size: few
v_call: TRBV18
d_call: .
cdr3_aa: CASSPPSEPQETQYF
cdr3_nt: TGTGCCAGCTCACCCCCCAGTGAACCCCAAGAGACCCAGTACTTC

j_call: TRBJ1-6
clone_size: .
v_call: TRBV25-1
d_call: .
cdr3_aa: CASSELRGSPLHF
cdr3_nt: TGTGCCAGCAGTGAATTAAGGGGTTCACCCCTCCACTTT

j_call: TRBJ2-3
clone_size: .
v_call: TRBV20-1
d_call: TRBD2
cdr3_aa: CSARGAGGLTDTQYF
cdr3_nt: TGCAGTGCTAGAGGAGCGGGGGGGCTCACAGATACGCAGTATTTT

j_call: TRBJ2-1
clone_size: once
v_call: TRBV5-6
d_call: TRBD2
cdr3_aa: CASSLELAGGLGEQFF
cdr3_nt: TGTGCCAGCAGCTTGGAACTAGCGGGGGGGCTTGGTGAGCAGTTCTTC

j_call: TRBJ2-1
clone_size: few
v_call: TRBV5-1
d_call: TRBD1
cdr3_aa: CASSPPSAGGFEQFF
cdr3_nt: TGCGCCAGCAGCCCCCCATCTGCAGGGGGTTTTGAGCAGTTCTTC

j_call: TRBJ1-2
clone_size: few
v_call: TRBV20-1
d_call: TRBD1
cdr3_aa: CSARDRLSGQGNGYTF
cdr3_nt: TGCAGTGCTAGAGATCGGTTATCGGGACAGGGGAACGGCTACACCTTC

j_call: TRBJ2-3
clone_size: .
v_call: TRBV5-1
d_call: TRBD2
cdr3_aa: CASSAGESTDTQYF
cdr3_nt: TGCGCCAGCAGTGCGGGGGAAAGCACAGATACGCAGTATTTT

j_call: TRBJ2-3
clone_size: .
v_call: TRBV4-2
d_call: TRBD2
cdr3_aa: CASSQAEGTRVTDTQYF
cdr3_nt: TGTGCCAGCAGCCAAGCGGAGGGGACTAGGGTCACAGATACGCAGTATTTT

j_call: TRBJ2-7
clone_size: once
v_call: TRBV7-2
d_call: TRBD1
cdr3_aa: CASSDEGTGAYEQYF
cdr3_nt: TGTGCCAGCAGCGACGAAGGGACAGGGGCCTACGAGCAGTACTTC

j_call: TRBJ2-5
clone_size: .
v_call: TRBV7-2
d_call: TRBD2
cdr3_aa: CASTQLGLAGGETQYF
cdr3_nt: TGTGCCAGCACCCAGTTGGGGCTAGCGGGGGGAGAGACCCAGTACTTC

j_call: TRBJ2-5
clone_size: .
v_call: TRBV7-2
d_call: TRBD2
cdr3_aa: CASSLGDYQQETQYF
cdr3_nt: TGTGCCAGCAGCTTAGGGGACTACCAACAAGAGACCCAGTACTTC

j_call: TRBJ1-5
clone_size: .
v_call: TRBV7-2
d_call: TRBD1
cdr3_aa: CASSPVRQGGNQPQHF
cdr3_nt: TGTGCCAGCAGCCCCGTTCGACAGGGGGGAAATCAGCCCCAGCATTTT

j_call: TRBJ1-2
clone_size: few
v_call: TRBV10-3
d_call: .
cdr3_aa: CAISEDRNYSYTF
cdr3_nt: TGTGCCATCAGTGAAGACAGGAACTATAGCTACACCTTC

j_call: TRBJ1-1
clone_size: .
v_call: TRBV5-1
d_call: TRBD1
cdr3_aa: CASSDGTVTDEAFF
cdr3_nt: TGCGCCAGCAGCGATGGGACAGTAACAGATGAAGCTTTCTTT

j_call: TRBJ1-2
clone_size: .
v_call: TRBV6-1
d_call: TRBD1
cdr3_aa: CASSSPLGQGAGANYGYTF
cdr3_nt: TGTGCCAGCAGTAGCCCGTTGGGACAGGGGGCCGGGGCTAACTATGGCTACACCTTC

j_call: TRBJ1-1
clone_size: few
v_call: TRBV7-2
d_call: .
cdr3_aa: CAIAGGNRVTEAFF
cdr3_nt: TGTGCCATCGCGGGAGGAAACAGGGTCACTGAAGCTTTCTTT

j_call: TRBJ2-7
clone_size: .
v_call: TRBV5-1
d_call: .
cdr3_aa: CASSQTTGLKSYEQYF
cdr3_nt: TGCGCCAGCAGCCAGACCACAGGGTTAAAGTCCTACGAGCAGTACTTC

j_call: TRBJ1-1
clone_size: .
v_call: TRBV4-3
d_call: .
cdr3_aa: CASSHWTFRIGEAFF
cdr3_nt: TGCGCCAGCAGCCACTGGACATTCCGGATTGGTGAAGCTTTCTTT

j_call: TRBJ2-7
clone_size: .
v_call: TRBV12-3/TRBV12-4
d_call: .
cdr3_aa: CASSFLFKGRDYEQYF
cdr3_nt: TGTGCCAGCAGTTTCCTGTTCAAAGGAAGGGACTACGAGCAGTACTTC

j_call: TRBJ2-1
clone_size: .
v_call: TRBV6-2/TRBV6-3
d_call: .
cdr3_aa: CAGRQSPYNEQFF
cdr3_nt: TGTGCCGGACGACAGAGCCCCTACAATGAGCAGTTCTTC

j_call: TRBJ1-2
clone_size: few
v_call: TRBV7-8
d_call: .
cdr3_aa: CASSFSGTLYGYTF
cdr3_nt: TGTGCCAGCAGCTTTTCGGGGACCCTCTATGGCTACACCTTC